Presented here are 27 T cell receptor beta chains from one specimen sequenced in a study of blood T cell repertoires in COVID-19. Here immunoSEQ multiplex PCR was the method, and the copy in TCRdb shows in-frame clones only, minus some. The data contain approximately 250,000 clones, approximately 86% of them singletons. The sequenced sample consisted of peripheral blood. These receptors were taken from a woman between 55 and 75 years old who had recovered from COVID-19.

CDR3 sequence reads: CASRRGGAGTGELFF. The CDR3 nucleotides are TGTGCCAGCAGACGAGGGGGCGCGGGCACCGGGGAGCTGTTTTTT. This chain connects TRBV7-9 to TRBJ2-2; 7 positions match TRBD1. J gave up 4 bases and V 6 bases, and 8 bases lay outside the gene matches. The CDR3 sequence is 15 residues long. The germline gives CDR1 SEHNR, CDR2 FQNEAQ (reference sequence).

This chain joins TRBV12-3 or TRBV12-4 and TRBJ2-7; maybe TRBD2 (6 bases). The CDR3 covers 13 residues. Trimming took 2 bases from V and 7 from J, leaving 12 bases between them. CDR3 bases: TGTGCCAGCAGTTTAAACGGCCGGGGGGAGCAGTACTTC. Protein product: CASSLNGRGEQYF.

This clone showed up many times. The rearrangement joins TRBV2 to TRBJ1-3; no reliable D call. This CDR3 has 16 amino acids. Germline values: CDR1 SNHLY, CDR2 FYNNEI. V shed 5 bases and J shed 0 bases, with 14 bases lying between them. CDR3 in amino acids: CASSREGGGSGNTIYF. In DNA form, the CDR3 reads TGTGCCAGCAGTCGGGAGGGCGGAGGCTCTGGAAACACCATATATTTT. The whole variable domain, remainder taken from reference TRBV2 and TRBJ1-3, is EPEVTQTPSHQVTQMGQEVILRCVPISNHLYFYWYRQILGQKVEFLVSFYNNEISEKSEIFDDQFSVERPDGSNFTLKIRSTKLEDSAMYFCASSREGGGSGNTIYFGEGSWLTVV.

J is TRBJ2-7 and V is TRBV5-1; D is ambiguous. Germline values: CDR1 SGHRS, CDR2 YFSETQ. V was cut by 5 bases and J by 3 bases, with 6 bases left in between. This CDR3 spans 11 amino acids. This chain's CDR3 is CASRSDYEQYF. CDR3 coding DNA: TGCGCCAGCAGAAGCGACTACGAGCAGTACTTC. Variable domain in full (rest from reference TRBV5-1 and TRBJ2-7): KAGVTQTPRYLIKTRGQQVTLSCSPISGHRSVSWYQQTPGQGLQFLFEYFSETQRNKGNFPGRFSGRQFSNSRSEMNVSTLELGDSALYLCASRSDYEQYFGPGTRLTVT.

This clone occurred many times. The chain joins TRBV27 to TRBJ2-1, with TRBD1 matching 8 bases. With 3 bases clipped from V and 5 bases from J, the junction kept 6 bases outside the gene matches. The germline V gene has CDR1 MNHEY and CDR2 SMNVEV (reference sequence). CDR3 length: 15 amino acids. The CDR3 coding sequence is TGTGCCAGCAGTTTTTTGGACAGGGTCCACAATGAGCAGTTCTTC. Translated: CASSFLDRVHNEQFF.

The chain combines TRBV29-1 with TRBJ2-6, with a weak D call TRBD1 (6 bases). Germline V gene sequence: CDR1 SQVTM, CDR2 ANQGSEA. This CDR3 spans 14 amino acids. V gave up 6 bases and J gave up 4 bases, with 13 bases separating them. CDR3 in DNA: TGCAGCGTCGTGGACAGAAGGGGGGCCAACGTCCTGACTTTC. Protein product: CSVVDRRGANVLTF.

The V gene is TRBV3-1 (or the pseudogene TRBV3-2), the J gene TRBJ1-6; tentatively, D is TRBD1 (6 bases). Germline CDR1 LGHDT, CDR2 YNNKEL (reference sequence). The CDR3 extends over 15 amino acids. The germline V and J ends were trimmed by 0 bases and 7 bases, with 10 bases remaining between them. The CDR3 region is CASSQDPRGNSPLHF. CDR3 sequence (DNA): TGTGCCAGCAGCCAAGATCCCAGGGGAAATTCACCCCTCCACTTT.

V usage is TRBV11-3 and J usage is TRBJ2-1, with TRBD1 matching 8 bases. The junction had 9 bases not matched to a gene; V was cut back by 5 bases and J by 9 bases. Germline CDR1 reads SGHNT; CDR2 reads YENEEA. The CDR3 covers 14 residues. CDR3 amino acids: CASSPYQGAGEQFF. In DNA, the CDR3 is TGTGCCAGCAGCCCTTATCAGGGGGCGGGTGAGCAGTTCTTC.

This chain connects TRBV21-1 to TRBJ2-7; TRBD2 was called by the table and not checked on the DNA. TRBV21-1 is listed as a pseudogene. The CDR3 totals 10 residues. The CDR3 DNA is TGTGCCGGGAGGGTCTACGAGCAGTACTTC. It specifies CAGRVYEQYF.

The genes are TRBV6-5 and TRBJ2-5, with a tentative D call TRBD1 (6 bases). V lost 6 bases, J lost 0 bases, and 11 bases lay in between. The CDR3 totals 14 residues. Germline-derived CDR1 and CDR2 are MNHEY and SVGAGI. The CDR3 DNA reads as TGTGCCAGCAGGCAGGGGACGAACCAAGAGACCCAGTACTTC. This sequence encodes CASRQGTNQETQYF.

This chain links TRBV10-3 with TRBJ2-2; D perhaps matches TRBD2 (5 bases). This CDR3 has 15 residues. V was pared by 10 bases and J by 1 base, with 16 bases between. Germline V gives CDR1 ENHRY, CDR2 SYGVKD. The CDR3: CATNMEGGNTGELFF. The CDR3 nucleotides are TGTGCCACAAATATGGAAGGAGGGAACACCGGGGAGCTGTTTTTT.

V usage is TRBV28 and J usage is TRBJ1-6; 9 bases match TRBD1. The CDR3 consists of 15 residues. Germline CDR1 is MDHEN and CDR2 is SYDVKM. The ends lost 0 bases at V and 10 bases at J; junction bases unmatched: 4. In DNA, the CDR3 is TGTGCCAGCAGTTTATGGGGACAGGGTGGATCACCCCTCCACTTT. It encodes CASSLWGQGGSPLHF.

Turning to this clone: Other DNA sequences in the same sample also yield this CDR3. CDR3 region: CASSLERGTGELFF. The CDR3 DNA sequence: TGCGCCAGCAGCTTGGAGAGGGGGACCGGGGAGCTGTTTTTT. The J gene is TRBJ2-2, the V gene TRBV5-1, with D possibly TRBD1 on 6 matching bases. Per germline, CDR1 SGHRS and CDR2 YFSETQ. The CDR3 sequence is 14 residues long. V lost 0 bases and J 5 bases, leaving 8 bases between the germline ends.

The genes are TRBV27 and TRBJ1-5; no clear D gene. The V end was cut by 4 bases, the J end by 4 bases, with 5 bases between. Germline V gene sequence: CDR1 MNHEY, CDR2 SMNVEV (reference sequence). This CDR3 region has 12 residues. CDR3 sequence: CASSSRNQPQHF. DNA for the CDR3: TGTGCCAGCAGTTCGAGAAATCAGCCCCAGCATTTT.

J is TRBJ2-5 and V is TRBV9; maybe TRBD2 (7 bases). The CDR3 is 15 amino acids. Per germline, CDR1 SGDLS and CDR2 YYNGEE. Trimming took 3 bases from V and 5 from J, leaving 17 bases between them. The CDR3 is CASSAPGRGAETQYF. DNA for the CDR3: TGTGCCAGCAGCGCTCCCGGTCGGGGGGCCGAGACCCAGTACTTC.

This clone occurred a few times. This rearrangement joins TRBV7-9 to TRBJ1-5; possibly TRBD1 for D (5 bases). Germline V gene data show CDR1 as SEHNR and CDR2 as FQNEAQ (reference sequence). V was clipped by 3 bases and J by 5 bases, with 14 bases between them. The CDR3 spans 15 residues. CDR3 DNA: TGTGCCAGCAGCTTCGGGGGACGGGGGGATCAGCCCCAGCATTTT. Protein: CASSFGGRGDQPQHF.

The rearrangement joins TRBV11-3 to TRBJ2-1, with 11 positions matching TRBD2. Germline lookup yields CDR1 SGHNT and CDR2 YENEEA. J lost 3 bases, V lost 5 bases, and 6 bases had no gene match. The CDR3 is 16 residues long. The CDR3, as DNA: TGTGCCAGCAGCCATTCGACTAGCGGGGACTACAATGAGCAGTTCTTC. Encoded protein: CASSHSTSGDYNEQFF.

The V call is TRBV7-3, the J call TRBJ2-5; possibly TRBD1 for D (5 bases). Per germline, CDR1 SGHTA and CDR2 FQGTGA. Trimming cost V 8 bases and J 2 bases, with 12 bases left between them. CDR3 size: 13 residues. CDR3 nucleotide sequence: TGTGCCAGCGGTAGGGGTGCGCAAGAGACCCAGTACTTC. Translating it yields CASGRGAQETQYF.

This rearrangement joins TRBV6-5 to TRBJ2-3; a weak D match, TRBD2 (5 bases). Deletions cut 5 bases from V and 4 bases from J, with 16 bases between. This CDR3 has 15 amino acids. Germline V gene data show CDR1 as MNHEY and CDR2 as SVGAGI. The CDR3 nucleotides are TGTGCCAGCAGTCCCGACACGGACGGGGCAGATACGCAGTATTTT. Amino acids: CASSPDTDGADTQYF.

The chain uses TRBV7-3 and TRBJ2-2, with D perhaps TRBD2 (5 bases). Trimming pared 4 bases from V and 3 bases from J, leaving 12 bases between. The germline V gene has CDR1 SGHTA and CDR2 FQGTGA. The CDR3 contains 15 residues. Here the CDR3 reads CASSSREGYTGELFF. CDR3 DNA sequence: TGTGCCAGCAGCTCCCGCGAGGGTTACACCGGGGAGCTGTTTTTT.

This rearrangement joins TRBV19 to TRBJ2-4; TRBD1 agrees at 7 bases. The CDR3 spans 16 residues. The trim removed 3 bases at V and 4 bases at J, leaving 9 bases unmatched. Germline V lookup: CDR1 LNHDA, CDR2 SQIVND (reference sequence). This CDR3 is CASSIGSGTAKNIQYF. As DNA, the CDR3 is TGTGCCAGTAGTATCGGTTCCGGGACAGCAAAAAACATTCAGTACTTC.

The chain recombines TRBV2 with TRBJ2-7, with TRBD1 matching 7 bases. The J segment lost 2 bases and the V segment lost 6 bases, leaving 7 bases of the junction unmatched. This CDR3 comprises 14 residues. Germline CDR1 SNHLY, CDR2 FYNNEI. CDR3 region: CASRDDRDPYEQYF. In DNA form, the CDR3 reads TGTGCCAGCAGAGACGACAGGGACCCCTACGAGCAGTACTTC. Complete variable domain (other parts from reference TRBV2 and TRBJ2-7): EPEVTQTPSHQVTQMGQEVILRCVPISNHLYFYWYRQILGQKVEFLVSFYNNEISEKSEIFDDQFSVERPDGSNFTLKIRSTKLEDSAMYFCASRDDRDPYEQYFGPGTRLTVT.

The chain has TRBV5-4 and TRBJ2-1; the match to TRBD1 covers 9 bases. Germline V gene sequence: CDR1 SGHNT, CDR2 YYREEE (reference sequence). The CDR3 totals 16 residues. The junction had 19 bases not matched to a gene; V was cut back by 4 bases and J by 14 bases. In DNA, the CDR3 is TGTGCCAGCAGCCGCGATCTAACCACAGGGGGCTGGGGAAAGTTCTTC. Protein: CASSRDLTTGGWGKFF.

The chain is built from TRBV11-3 and TRBJ2-1; TRBD2 aligns across 10 bases. The germline gives CDR1 SGHNT, CDR2 YENEEA. V shed 5 bases, J shed 4 bases, and the junction held 8 bases outside the gene matches. The CDR3 is 16 amino acids. CDR3 sequence reads: CASSPGGSGGYNEQFF. The CDR3 DNA sequence: TGTGCCAGCAGCCCCGGGGGTAGCGGGGGGTACAATGAGCAGTTCTTC. The full variable domain, with the rest looked up from reference TRBV11-3 and TRBJ2-1, is EAGVVQSPRYKIIEKKQPVAFWCNPISGHNTLYWYLQNLGQGPELLIRYENEEAVDDSQLPKDRFSAERLKGVDSTLKIQPAELGDSAVYLCASSPGGSGGYNEQFFGPGTRLTVL.

The chain has TRBV7-2 and TRBJ1-1; 7 bases align to TRBD1. This CDR3 has 16 amino acids. Per germline, CDR1 SGHTA and CDR2 FQGNSA. Trimming took 5 bases from V and 1 from J; bases not matched to a gene: 10. The CDR3 here is CASSLNHRGGNTEAFF. The CDR3 nucleotides read TGTGCCAGCAGCCTTAACCACAGGGGAGGGAACACTGAAGCTTTCTTT.

The chain joins TRBV7-8 to TRBJ2-2, with 9 bases identical to TRBD1. The CDR3 runs 16 residues. Per the germline V gene, CDR1 is SGHVS and CDR2 is FQNEAQ. Trimming at V came to 4 bases and at J to 3 bases, leaving 6 bases not matched to a gene. CDR3 loop: CASSSKDRGYTGELFF. For the CDR3, the DNA is TGTGCCAGCAGCTCGAAGGACAGGGGCTACACCGGGGAGCTGTTTTTT.

The chain links TRBV2 to TRBJ1-5, with 10 positions matching TRBD1. Germline V gene data show CDR1 as SNHLY and CDR2 as FYNNEI. J gave up 2 bases and V 4 bases, and 8 bases lay outside the gene matches. This CDR3 contains 17 residues. In nucleotides, the CDR3 is TGTGCCAGCAGTGGGGGACAGGGGATCCCGGGCAATCAGCCCCAGCATTTT. Translation: CASSGGQGIPGNQPQHF.